A selection of T cell receptor beta chains follows, all from one sample in a study of shared T cell receptors in the human thymus. The repertoire was sequenced with immunoSEQ multiplex PCR; TCRdb's copy has only in-frame clones and lacks some. The sample records about 610,000 clones, around 87% being singletons. These data were also reused for a study on human thymus T cells.

The sample was thymocytes. The source is a boy younger than two with a congenital heart defect. CDR3s include the opening cysteine and the closing phenylalanine or tryptophan.

V: TRBV13
length: 17
CDR3: CASSLGPRTSGRYEQYF

V: TRBV6-5
length: 11
CDR3: CASSSRREQYF

V: TRBV27
length: 16
CDR3: CASSLRFEAAQETQYF

V: TRBV28
length: 15
CDR3: CASRSRAATNEKLFF

V: TRBV27
length: 14
CDR3: CASGMWDSAGEQYF

V: TRBV2
length: 15
CDR3: CASSEKQGPRTEAFF

V: TRBV4-2
length: 14
CDR3: CASTAQGVNTEAFF

V: TRBV7-2
length: 16
CDR3: CASSLLPCGISYEQYF

V: TRBV18
length: 15
CDR3: CASSPQDRGYNTIYF

V: TRBV4-1
length: 17
CDR3: CASSQGRLAGGPGEQFF

V: TRBV29-1
length: 17
CDR3: CSVKVAGGPRGTDTQYF

V: TRBV5-1
length: 16
CDR3: CASSSGTSGQSYEQYF

V: TRBV7-2
length: 14
CDR3: CASSPRQGEETQYF

V: TRBV27
length: 14
CDR3: CASSKRDRKETQYF

V: TRBV7-2
length: 16
CDR3: CASSSVTSGRGGELFF

V: TRBV4-3
length: 16
CDR3: CASSQDRTSGGDTQYF

V: TRBV4-3
length: 17
CDR3: CASSLGGPGDPQETQYF

V: TRBV5-8
length: 15
CDR3: CASSYRQILIYGYTF

V: TRBV5-1
length: 15
CDR3: CASSPGTPWGNEQFF

V: TRBV4-1
length: 14
CDR3: CASSPGTGGLARSF

V: TRBV5-1
length: 15
CDR3: CASSFAAPLQYGYTF

V: TRBV7-2
length: 17
CDR3: CASSPDPRIAGDNEQFF

V: TRBV5-4
length: 15
CDR3: CASSQTGRGGVVLTF

V: TRBV30
length: 16
CDR3: CAWTQGEEISYNEQFF

V: TRBV7-2
length: 16
CDR3: CASSQVMASRYNEQFF

V: TRBV29-1
length: 14
CDR3: CSVGLAGGSYEQYF

V: TRBV9
length: 18
CDR3: CASSVATGTVRGQETQYF

V: TRBV19
length: 15
CDR3: CASSSRTSGVHEQYF

V: TRBV7-9
length: 16
CDR3: CASSSAGTSGSEEQFF

V: TRBV12-2
length: 19
CDR3: CASRPRLRPEQLRHNEQFF

V: TRBV7-3
length: 13
CDR3: CASSLNVRETQYF

V: TRBV5-4
length: 15
CDR3: CASSLAGGPENEQFF

V: TRBV5-1
length: 16
CDR3: CASSLASGGPYNEQFF

V: TRBV4-3
length: 14
CDR3: CASSGHRYTDTQYF

V: TRBV29-1
length: 14
CDR3: CSAGGLDGYNEQFF

V: TRBV25-1
length: 17
CDR3: CASSEYTSGSRAYEQYF

V: TRBV2
length: 16
CDR3: CASREGRVRQGLEQYF

V: TRBV15
length: 15
CDR3: CATSRDRPGKTEAFF

V: TRBV10-3
length: 14
CDR3: CAIAPSGRAYEQYF

V: TRBV2
length: 15
CDR3: CASSEKTVRNEKLFF

V: TRBV9
length: 17
CDR3: CASSPRLLAGGSDEQYF

V: TRBV5-4
length: 15
CDR3: CASSLGTSGEETQYF

V: TRBV5-1
length: 17
CDR3: CASSLGLAVSGANVLTF

V: TRBV5-1
length: 13
CDR3: CASSSTSGYEQYF

V: TRBV4-3
length: 19
CDR3: CASSQDRIAGGHHTDTQYF